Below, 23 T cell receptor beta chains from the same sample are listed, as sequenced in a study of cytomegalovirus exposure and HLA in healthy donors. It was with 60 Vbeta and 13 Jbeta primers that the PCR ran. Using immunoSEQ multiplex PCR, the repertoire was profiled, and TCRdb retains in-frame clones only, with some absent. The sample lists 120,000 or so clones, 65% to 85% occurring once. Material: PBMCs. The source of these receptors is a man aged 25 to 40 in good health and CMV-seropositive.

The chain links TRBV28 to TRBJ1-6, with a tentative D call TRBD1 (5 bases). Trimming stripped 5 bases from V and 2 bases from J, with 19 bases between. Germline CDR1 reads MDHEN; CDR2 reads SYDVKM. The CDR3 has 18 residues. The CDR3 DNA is TGTGCCAGCAGTCCTATTTGGACATATCGAACCTATAATTCACCCCTCCACTTT. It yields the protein CASSPIWTYRTYNSPLHF.

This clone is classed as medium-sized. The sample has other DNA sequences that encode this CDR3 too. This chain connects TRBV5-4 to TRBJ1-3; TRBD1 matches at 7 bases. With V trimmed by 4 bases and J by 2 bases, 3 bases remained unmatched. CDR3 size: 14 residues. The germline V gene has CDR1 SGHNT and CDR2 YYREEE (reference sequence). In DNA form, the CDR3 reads TGTGCCAGCAGCGTCGACAGGGCTGGAAACACCATATATTTT. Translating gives CASSVDRAGNTIYF.

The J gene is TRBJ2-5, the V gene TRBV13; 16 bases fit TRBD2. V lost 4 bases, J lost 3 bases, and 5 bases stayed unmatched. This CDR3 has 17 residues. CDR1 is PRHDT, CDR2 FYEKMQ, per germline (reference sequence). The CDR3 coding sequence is TGTGCCAGCAGCTCGGGGACTAGCGGGGGGGGTGAAGAGACCCAGTACTTC. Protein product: CASSSGTSGGGEETQYF.

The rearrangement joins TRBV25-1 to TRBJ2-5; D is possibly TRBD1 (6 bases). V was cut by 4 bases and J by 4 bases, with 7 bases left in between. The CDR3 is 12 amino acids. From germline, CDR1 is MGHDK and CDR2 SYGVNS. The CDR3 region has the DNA TGTGCCAGCAGTGTAGGGGGAGAGACCCAGTACTTC. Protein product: CASSVGGETQYF.

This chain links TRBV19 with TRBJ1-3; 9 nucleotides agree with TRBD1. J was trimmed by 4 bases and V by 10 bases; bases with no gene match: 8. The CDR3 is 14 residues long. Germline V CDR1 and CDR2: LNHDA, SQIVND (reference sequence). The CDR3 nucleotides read TGTGCCACCGAGGACAGGGGCGTGGGAAACACCATATATTTT. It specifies CATEDRGVGNTIYF.

The CDR3 region is CASSLGLGHSPLHF. CDR3 bases: TGCGCCAGCAGCTTGGGGCTGGGCCATTCACCCCTCCACTTT. This chain connects TRBV5-1 to TRBJ1-6, with no clear D. The ends were cut back, 0 bases at V and 8 bases at J, with 9 bases in the middle. The CDR3 consists of 14 residues. Germline V gene sequence: CDR1 SGHRS, CDR2 YFSETQ.

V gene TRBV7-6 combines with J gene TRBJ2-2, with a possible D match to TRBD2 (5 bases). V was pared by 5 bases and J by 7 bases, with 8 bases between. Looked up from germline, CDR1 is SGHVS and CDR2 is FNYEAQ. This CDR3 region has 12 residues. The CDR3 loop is CASSRSGGELFF. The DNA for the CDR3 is TGTGCCAGCAGCCGGAGCGGCGGGGAGCTGTTTTTT.

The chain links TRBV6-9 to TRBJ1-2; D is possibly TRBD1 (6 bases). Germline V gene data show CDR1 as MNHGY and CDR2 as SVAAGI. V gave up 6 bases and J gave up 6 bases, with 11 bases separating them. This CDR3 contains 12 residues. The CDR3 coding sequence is TGTGCCAGCAGCACAGGGTGCCATGGCTACACCTTC. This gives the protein CASSTGCHGYTF.

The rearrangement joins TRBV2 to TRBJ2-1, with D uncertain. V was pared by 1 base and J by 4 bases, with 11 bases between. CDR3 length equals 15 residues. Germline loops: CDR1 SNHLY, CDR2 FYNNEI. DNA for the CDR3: TGTGCCAGCAGTGAAGGCGGCCTTGGTTACAATGAGCAGTTCTTC. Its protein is CASSEGGLGYNEQFF.

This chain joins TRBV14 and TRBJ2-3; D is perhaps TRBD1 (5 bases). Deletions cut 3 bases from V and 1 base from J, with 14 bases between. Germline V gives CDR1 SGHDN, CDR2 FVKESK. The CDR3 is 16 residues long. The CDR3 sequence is CASSHSRGRGTDTQYF. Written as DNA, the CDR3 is TGTGCCAGCAGCCATTCAAGGGGCAGGGGCACAGATACGCAGTATTTT.

This CDR3 is CASSQYVPTYEQYF. For the CDR3, the DNA is TGCGCCAGCAGCCAATACGTCCCTACCTACGAGCAGTACTTC. The chain employs TRBV4-1 and TRBJ2-7; D remains ambiguous. The CDR3 runs 14 residues. The germline CDR1 and CDR2 sequences are MGHRA and YSYEKL. V lost 2 bases to trimming and J lost 2 bases, with 10 bases between them.

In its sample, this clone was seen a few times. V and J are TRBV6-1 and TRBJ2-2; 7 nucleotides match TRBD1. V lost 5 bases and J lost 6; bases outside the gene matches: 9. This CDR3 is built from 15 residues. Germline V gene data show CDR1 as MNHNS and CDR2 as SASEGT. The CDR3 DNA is TGTGCCAGCAGTAGAACTACAGGGGTTCCCGGGGAGCTGTTTTTT. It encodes CASSRTTGVPGELFF.

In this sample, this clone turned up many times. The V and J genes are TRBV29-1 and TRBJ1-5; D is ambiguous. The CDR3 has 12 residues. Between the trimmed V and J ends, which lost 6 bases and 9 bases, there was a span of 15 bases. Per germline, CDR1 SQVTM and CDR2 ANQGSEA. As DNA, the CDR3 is TGCAGCGTCGCCGGGTCCACCGGGCCCCAGCATTTT. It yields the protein CSVAGSTGPQHF.

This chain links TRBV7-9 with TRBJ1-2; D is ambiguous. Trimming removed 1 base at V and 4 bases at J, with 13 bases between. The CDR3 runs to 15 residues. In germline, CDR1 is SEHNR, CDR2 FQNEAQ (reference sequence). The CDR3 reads CASSLGAAKPYGYTF. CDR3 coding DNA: TGTGCCAGCAGCTTAGGTGCCGCGAAACCCTATGGCTACACCTTC.

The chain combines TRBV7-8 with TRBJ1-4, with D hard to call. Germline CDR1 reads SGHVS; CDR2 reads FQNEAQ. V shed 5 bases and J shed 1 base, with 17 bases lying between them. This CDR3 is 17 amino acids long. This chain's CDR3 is CASSPNLQTETNEKLFF. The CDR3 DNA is TGTGCCAGCAGCCCCAACCTTCAGACTGAAACTAATGAAAAACTGTTTTTT.

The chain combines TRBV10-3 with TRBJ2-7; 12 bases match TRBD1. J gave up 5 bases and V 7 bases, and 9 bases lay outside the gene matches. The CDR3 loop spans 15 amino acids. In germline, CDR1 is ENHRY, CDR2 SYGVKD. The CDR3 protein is CAITIGTGGGNEQYF. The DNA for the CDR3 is TGTGCCATCACCATCGGGACAGGGGGCGGGAACGAGCAGTACTTC.

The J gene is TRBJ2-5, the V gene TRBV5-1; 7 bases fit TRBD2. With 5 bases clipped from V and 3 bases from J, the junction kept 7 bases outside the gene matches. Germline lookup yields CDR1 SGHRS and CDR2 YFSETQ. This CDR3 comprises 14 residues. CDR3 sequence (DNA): TGCGCCAGCAGAGGAATTGCGGGGGAAGAGACCCAGTACTTC. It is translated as CASRGIAGEETQYF.

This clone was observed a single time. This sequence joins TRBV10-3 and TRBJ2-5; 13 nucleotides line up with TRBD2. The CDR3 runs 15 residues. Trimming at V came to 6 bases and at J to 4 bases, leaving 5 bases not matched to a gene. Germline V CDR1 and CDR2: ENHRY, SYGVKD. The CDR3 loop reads CAISGLAGVSETQYF. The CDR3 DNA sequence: TGTGCCATCAGCGGACTAGCGGGGGTATCAGAGACCCAGTACTTC.

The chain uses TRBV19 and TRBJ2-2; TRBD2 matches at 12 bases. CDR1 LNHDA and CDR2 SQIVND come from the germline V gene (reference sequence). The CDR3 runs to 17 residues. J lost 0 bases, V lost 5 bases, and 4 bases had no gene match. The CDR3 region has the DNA TGTGCCAGTAGTCCTACTAGCGGGGGGACGAACACCGGGGAGCTGTTTTTT. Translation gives CASSPTSGGTNTGELFF.

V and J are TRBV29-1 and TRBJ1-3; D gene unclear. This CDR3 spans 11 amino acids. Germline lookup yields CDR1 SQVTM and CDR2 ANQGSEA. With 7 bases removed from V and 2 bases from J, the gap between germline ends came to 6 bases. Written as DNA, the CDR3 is TGCAGCGCCACGGCTGGAAACACCATATATTTT. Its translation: CSATAGNTIYF.

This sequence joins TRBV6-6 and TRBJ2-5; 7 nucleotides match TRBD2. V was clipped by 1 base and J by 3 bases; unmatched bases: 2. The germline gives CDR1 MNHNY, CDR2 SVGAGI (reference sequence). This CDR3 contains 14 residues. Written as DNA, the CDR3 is TGTGCCAGCAGTTACTGGGGGGGGAAAGAGACCCAGTACTTC. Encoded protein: CASSYWGGKETQYF.

CDR3 amino acids: CASNPGSISPLHF. CDR3 in DNA: TGTGCCAGTAATCCAGGGTCAATCTCACCCCTCCACTTT. The chain employs TRBV19 and TRBJ1-6; maybe TRBD1 (5 bases). The CDR3 is 13 amino acids. The germline CDR1 and CDR2 sequences are LNHDA and SQIVND (reference sequence). V dropped 7 bases and J dropped 10 bases, with 14 bases sitting between them.

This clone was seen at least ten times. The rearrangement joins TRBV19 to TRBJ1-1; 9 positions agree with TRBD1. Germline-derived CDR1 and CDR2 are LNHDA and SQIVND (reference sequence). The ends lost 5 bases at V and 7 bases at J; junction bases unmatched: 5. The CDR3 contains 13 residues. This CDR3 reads CASSLQTGGEAFF. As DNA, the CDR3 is TGTGCCAGTAGTCTCCAGACAGGGGGTGAAGCTTTCTTT.